Here is one TCR beta chain with its context. What it binds is not known. TCRdb's copy holds only in-frame clones and misses some; the assay was immunoSEQ multiplex PCR. This table holds under 80,000 clones, roughly 87% found once. The sample is drawn from a study of OX40 agonist ivuxolimab in advanced cancers. The wider study: Intravenous ivuxolimab at 0.01 to 10 mg/kg was given to patients every 2 weeks. The study, taken as a whole, reports: In the 0.1 to 3.0 mg/kg range, CD4+ and CD8+ blood T cells had expanded clonally by week 6. Fewer expanded clones were found on average in CD4+ than in CD8+ T cells.

The V end was cut by 5 bases, the J end by 0 bases, with 14 bases between. Germline loops: CDR1 SGHRS, CDR2 YFSETQ. The CDR3 totals 15 residues. The clonotype was recovered from an adult with an advanced solid tumor such as melanoma, head and neck, liver or kidney cancer. The source material was CD4+ or CD8+ T cells sorted from blood, sampled in a trial of the OX40 agonist ivuxolimab. This sequence joins TRBV5-1 and TRBJ1-1; D is perhaps TRBD1 (6 bases). The CDR3 region is CASRVFQGMNTEAFF. As DNA, the CDR3 is TGCGCCAGCAGAGTGTTTCAGGGGATGAACACTGAAGCTTTCTTT. Filled out from reference TRBV5-1 and TRBJ1-1, the complete variable domain reads KAGVTQTPRYLIKTRGQQVTLSCSPISGHRSVSWYQQTPGQGLQFLFEYFSETQRNKGNFPGRFSGRQFSNSRSEMNVSTLELGDSALYLCASRVFQGMNTEAFFGQGTRLTVV.